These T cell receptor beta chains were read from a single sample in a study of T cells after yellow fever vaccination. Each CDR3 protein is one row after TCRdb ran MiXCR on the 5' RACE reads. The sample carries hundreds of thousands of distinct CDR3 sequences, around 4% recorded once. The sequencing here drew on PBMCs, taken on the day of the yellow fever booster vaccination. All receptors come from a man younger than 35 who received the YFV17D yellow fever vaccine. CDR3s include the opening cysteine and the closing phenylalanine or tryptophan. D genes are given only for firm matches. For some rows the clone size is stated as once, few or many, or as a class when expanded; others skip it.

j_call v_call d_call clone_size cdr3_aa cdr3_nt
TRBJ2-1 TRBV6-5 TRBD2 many CASGLTSGGVRIVDEQFF TGTGCCAGCGGTCTGACTAGCGGGGGGGTAAGGATAGTCGATGAGCAGTTCTTC
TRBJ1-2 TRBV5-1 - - CASSYVGSTNYGYTF TGCGCCAGCAGCTATGTGGGATCTACTAACTATGGCTACACCTTC
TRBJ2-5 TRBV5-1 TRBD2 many CASSSGNRRLAGETQYF TGCGCCAGCAGCTCGGGAAACAGGAGACTAGCAGGAGAGACCCAGTACTTC
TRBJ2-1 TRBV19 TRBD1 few CASSIMGQGNNEQFF TGTGCCAGTAGTATAATGGGACAGGGTAACAATGAGCAGTTCTTC
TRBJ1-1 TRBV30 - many CAWSALWGGGFTEAFF TGTGCCTGGAGTGCCCTATGGGGGGGAGGGTTCACTGAAGCTTTCTTT
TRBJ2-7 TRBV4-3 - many CASSQDSGGEQYF TGCGCCAGCAGCCAAGATTCCGGGGGCGAGCAGTACTTC
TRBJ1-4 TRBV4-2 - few CASSQDLASEKLFF TGTGCCAGCAGCCAAGATCTAGCATCGGAAAAACTGTTTTTT
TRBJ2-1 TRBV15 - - CATSRTWVDRRGLNEQFF TGTGCCACCAGCAGGACCTGGGTCGACAGGCGGGGCCTCAATGAGCAGTTCTTC
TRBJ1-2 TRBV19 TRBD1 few CASSPDRRPTQDGYTF TGTGCCAGTAGTCCGGACAGGAGACCCACCCAGGATGGCTACACCTTC
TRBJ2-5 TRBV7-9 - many CASSLDGLQETQYF TGTGCCAGCAGCTTAGACGGACTACAAGAGACCCAGTACTTC
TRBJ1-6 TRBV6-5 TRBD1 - CASSWTGPKGKPLHF TGTGCCAGCAGTTGGACAGGCCCTAAAGGAAAACCCCTCCACTTT
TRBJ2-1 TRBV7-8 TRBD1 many CASSLGYRGPNEQFF TGTGCCAGCAGCTTAGGCTACAGGGGGCCCAATGAGCAGTTCTTC
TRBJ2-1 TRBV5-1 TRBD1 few CASSQRQGRSNEQFF TGCGCCAGCAGCCAGAGACAGGGTAGAAGCAATGAGCAGTTCTTC
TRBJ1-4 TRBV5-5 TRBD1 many CASEGQINEKLFF TGTGCCAGTGAGGGACAGATTAATGAAAAACTGTTTTTT
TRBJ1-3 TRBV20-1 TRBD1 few CSALQGAGGNTIYF TGCAGTGCTTTGCAGGGGGCGGGTGGAAACACCATATATTTT
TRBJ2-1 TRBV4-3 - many CASSQEQSSYNEQFF TGCGCCAGCAGCCAAGAACAGAGCTCCTACAATGAGCAGTTCTTC
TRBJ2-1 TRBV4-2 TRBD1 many CASSQAAGQGLYNEQFF TGTGCCAGCAGCCAAGCGGCGGGACAGGGGTTATACAATGAGCAGTTCTTC
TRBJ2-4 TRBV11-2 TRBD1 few CASSSSRQGVAKNIQYF TGTGCCAGCAGCTCATCAAGACAGGGTGTAGCCAAAAACATTCAGTACTTC
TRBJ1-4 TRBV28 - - CASSSSPTTNEKLFF TGTGCCAGCAGTTCCTCCCCGACAACTAATGAAAAACTGTTTTTT
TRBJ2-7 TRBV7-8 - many CASSLGQGPGYEQYF TGTGCCAGCAGCTTAGGCCAGGGTCCTGGCTACGAGCAGTACTTC
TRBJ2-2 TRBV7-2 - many CASSFLSTGELFF TGTGCCAGCAGCTTCCTCTCTACCGGGGAGCTGTTTTTT
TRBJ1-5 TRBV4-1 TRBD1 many CASSLTGVNQPQHF TGCGCCAGCAGTCTAACAGGGGTCAATCAGCCCCAGCATTTT
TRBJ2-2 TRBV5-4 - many CASSPGVATGELFF TGTGCCAGCAGCCCAGGGGTGGCTACCGGGGAGCTGTTTTTT
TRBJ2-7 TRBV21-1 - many CASIQGPSYEQYF TGTGCCAGCATACAGGGTCCCTCCTACGAGCAGTACTTC
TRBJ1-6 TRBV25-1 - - CASSEYKGYSPLHF TGTGCCAGCAGTGAATATAAAGGGTATTCACCCCTCCACTTT
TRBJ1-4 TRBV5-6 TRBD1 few CASSLPYPGQGSALSEKLFF TGTGCCAGCAGCTTGCCGTATCCGGGACAGGGTTCGGCCCTGAGTGAAAAACTGTTTTTT
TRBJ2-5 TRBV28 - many CASSTPASETQYF TGTGCCAGCAGTACACCGGCTTCAGAGACCCAGTACTTC
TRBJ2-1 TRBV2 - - CASSAVNEQFF TGTGCCAGCAGTGCAGTTAATGAGCAGTTCTTC
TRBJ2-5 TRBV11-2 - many CASRRVGETQYF TGTGCCAGCAGGAGGGTCGGGGAGACCCAGTACTTC
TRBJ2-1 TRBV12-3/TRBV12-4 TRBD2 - CASTLPGGAYEQFF TGTGCCAGCACCCTCCCCGGGGGGGCCTATGAGCAGTTCTTC
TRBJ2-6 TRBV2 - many CASSEGGSSSGANVLTF TGTGCCAGCAGTGAAGGGGGCAGCTCCTCTGGGGCCAACGTCCTGACTTTC
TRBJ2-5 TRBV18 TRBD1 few CASSLDLGGTEDQYF TGTGCCAGCTCACTAGACCTAGGGGGCACAGAGGACCAGTACTTC
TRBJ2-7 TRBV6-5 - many CASSYSSGVDIHAYF TGTGCCAGCAGTTACTCGTCGGGGGTGGATATTCATGCTTACTTC
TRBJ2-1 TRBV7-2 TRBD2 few CASSDSGGAGNEQFF TGTGCCAGCAGCGATAGCGGGGGGGCGGGGAATGAGCAGTTCTTC
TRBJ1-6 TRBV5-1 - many CASASGSQNSPLHF TGCGCCAGCGCGTCTGGCAGCCAAAATTCACCCCTCCACTTT
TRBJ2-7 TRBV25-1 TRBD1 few CATWQGVNEQYF TGTGCAACCTGGCAGGGGGTCAACGAGCAGTACTTC
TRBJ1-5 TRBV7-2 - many CASSFPGYSNQPQHF TGTGCCAGCAGCTTTCCAGGGTATAGCAATCAGCCCCAGCATTTT
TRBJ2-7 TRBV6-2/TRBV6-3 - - CASSPLLGSNYEQYF TGTGCCAGCAGTCCCCTTCTGGGCAGCAACTACGAGCAGTACTTC
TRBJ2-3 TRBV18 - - CASSPIGQNTDTQYF TGTGCCAGCTCACCGATAGGCCAAAACACAGATACGCAGTATTTT
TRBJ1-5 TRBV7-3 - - CASSPGDRRDNQPQHF TGTGCCAGCAGCCCCGGGGACCGACGGGACAATCAGCCCCAGCATTTT
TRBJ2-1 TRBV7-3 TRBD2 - CASSPLAGGHNEQFF TGTGCCAGCAGCCCCCTAGCGGGGGGCCACAATGAGCAGTTCTTC
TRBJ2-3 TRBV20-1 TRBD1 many CSQTGTGGSGASQYF TGCAGTCAGACCGGGACAGGGGGAAGTGGAGCCTCGCAGTATTTT
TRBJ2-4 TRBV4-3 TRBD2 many CASSQVSGAKNIQYF TGCGCCAGCAGCCAAGTTAGCGGGGCCAAAAACATTCAGTACTTC
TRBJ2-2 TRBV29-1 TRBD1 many CSVGEGAGTGELFF TGCAGCGTTGGAGAGGGGGCGGGCACCGGGGAGCTGTTTTTT
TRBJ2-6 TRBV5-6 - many CASSPGPNVLTF TGTGCCAGCAGCCCCGGGCCTAACGTCCTGACTTTC
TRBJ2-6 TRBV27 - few CASSFRDILSGANVLTF TGTGCCAGCAGTTTTCGGGATATTCTATCTGGGGCCAACGTCCTGACTTTC
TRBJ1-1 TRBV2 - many CASSESHTEAFF TGTGCCAGCAGTGAAAGTCACACTGAAGCTTTCTTT
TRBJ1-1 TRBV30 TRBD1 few CAWSGYRDRRWSNTEAFF TGTGCCTGGAGTGGATACCGGGACAGGAGATGGAGCAACACTGAAGCTTTCTTT
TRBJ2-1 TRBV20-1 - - CSTSWGGKNNEQFF TGCAGTACTAGCTGGGGCGGGAAAAACAATGAGCAGTTCTTC
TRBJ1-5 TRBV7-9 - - CASSLGTLHQPQHF TGTGCCAGCAGCTTAGGGACCCTACACCAGCCCCAGCATTTT
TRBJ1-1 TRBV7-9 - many CASRGKMNTEAFF TGTGCTTCCCGAGGGAAGATGAACACTGAAGCTTTCTTT
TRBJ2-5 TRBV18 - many CASSPLDWETQYF TGTGCCAGCTCACCATTGGACTGGGAGACCCAGTACTTC
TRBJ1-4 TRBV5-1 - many CASSQGTTNEKLFF TGCGCCAGCAGCCAAGGGACAACTAATGAAAAACTGTTTTTT
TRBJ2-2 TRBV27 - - CASSPTWDIRAGELFF TGTGCCAGCAGTCCCACCTGGGACATTCGCGCCGGGGAGCTGTTTTTT
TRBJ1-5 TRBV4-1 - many CASSQQAGKNQPQHF TGCGCCAGCAGCCAGCAGGCAGGGAAAAATCAGCCCCAGCATTTT
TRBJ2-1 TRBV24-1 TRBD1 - CATSELQGVSYNEQFF TGTGCCACCAGTGAATTACAGGGGGTCTCCTACAATGAGCAGTTCTTC
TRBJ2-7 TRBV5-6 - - CASSLVAGHEQYF TGTGCCAGCAGCTTGGTAGCAGGGCACGAGCAGTACTTC
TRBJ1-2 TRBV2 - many CASSEPVSGQVIYGYTF TGTGCCAGCAGTGAGCCGGTATCGGGTCAGGTGATCTATGGCTACACCTTC
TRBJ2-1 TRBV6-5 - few CASTQLHVPSYNEQFF TGTGCCAGCACCCAATTACACGTTCCCTCCTACAATGAGCAGTTCTTC